This TCR beta chain stems from a study of T cells in Graves' hyperthyroidism and ophthalmopathy. Clinical symptoms, serum thyroxine and TRAb, thyroid ultrasound and orbital computed tomography together formed the diagnostic basis. The investigators amplified TCR beta CDR3 regions from RNA transcripts. The primer set for the first-round RT-PCR of the TCR CDR3 was HTBI. Via MiXCR, TCRdb re-called the multiplex PCR reads, giving one row per CDR3 protein. Of a few hundred thousand distinct CDR3 sequences detected, roughly an eighth appear once; the ten largest clones hold 30% to 40%. This clonotype was sampled from a middle-aged woman with Graves' ophthalmopathy. The sample was blood.

The CDR3 spells CASSSSAGNSPLHF. The CDR3 DNA follows: TGTGCCAGCAGCTCTTCCGCGGGTAATTCACCCCTCCACTTT. The rearrangement joins TRBV7-8 to TRBJ1-6, with D unresolved. The V gene's germline CDR1 is SGHVS and CDR2 FQNEAQ. Trimming left V 4 bases short and J 6 bases short, with 10 bases between. The CDR3 spans 14 residues.